This is a list of T cell receptor beta chains from one sample in a study of CD8 T cells in ankylosing spondylitis. MiXCR was run by TCRdb on the 5' RACE reads, yielding one entry per CDR3 protein. In the table there are 150,000 to 200,000 distinct CDR3 sequences, 15% to 20% of which are singletons. The sequenced sample was blood, either unsorted or a sorted T cell fraction (not recorded which). The receptor set was obtained from a male donor between 5 and 29 years old with ankylosing spondylitis or in good health (not recorded which). Each CDR3 is given with its conserved first and last residue.

V gene	J gene	CDR3 protein
TRBV6-1	TRBJ1-2	CASRDVPYGYTF
TRBV7-6	TRBJ2-1	CASSLVVQGAKNEQFF
TRBV5-6	TRBJ2-7	CASSLVGNPYEQYF
TRBV12-3/TRBV12-4	TRBJ2-2	CASRKRLAGAKNTGELFF
TRBV5-1	TRBJ1-2	CASSFKTGYGYTF
TRBV6-5	TRBJ1-2	CASQGVGWSGYTF
TRBV20-1	TRBJ2-1	CSASPYLGGKDEQFF
TRBV10-3	TRBJ2-1	CAISGTSGSHSYNEQFF
TRBV7-8	TRBJ1-6	CASSLDSPLHF
TRBV12-3/TRBV12-4	TRBJ1-1	CASRTGLNTEAFF
TRBV5-1	TRBJ2-5	CASSAGTSGRQETQYF
TRBV6-5	TRBJ2-7	CASSFRDRPLEQYF
TRBV18	TRBJ2-7	CASSRSGTDYEQYF
TRBV5-1	TRBJ1-1	CASSLATDREAFF
TRBV7-7	TRBJ2-2	CASSLYPWLAGTNTGELFF
TRBV5-1	TRBJ2-1	CASSLNRQVEGEQFF
TRBV6-6	TRBJ1-1	CASREGQGTDGAFF
TRBV10-3	TRBJ2-5	CAARPGLDQETQYF
TRBV9	TRBJ2-1	CASSLTGGDYNEQFF
TRBV4-3	TRBJ2-1	CASSQGLAGGDKQFF
TRBV20-1	TRBJ1-1	CSAGNTGGAFF
TRBV7-8	TRBJ2-1	CASSSAPYNEQFF
TRBV20-1	TRBJ1-1	CSAVSQSNTEAFF
TRBV7-2	TRBJ2-7	CASSPSNSYEQYF
TRBV6-6	TRBJ2-1	CASRPGLASYNEQFF
TRBV7-8	TRBJ2-3	CASSPQAGNRDTQYF
TRBV20-1	TRBJ1-5	CSASPGGRPQHF
TRBV27	TRBJ2-6	CASSRQGTSTGANVLTF
TRBV20-1	TRBJ2-1	CSAGRTSGREEQFF
TRBV7-7	TRBJ2-1	CASSLAKGDEQFF
TRBV4-2	TRBJ2-7	CASSTRSDSYEQYF
TRBV20-1	TRBJ2-3	CSASFLAGVSDTQYF
TRBV6-1	TRBJ1-4	CASRGTGAMFF
TRBV11-2	TRBJ1-1	CASSLNGALNTEAFF
TRBV27	TRBJ1-2	CASSLQGYGYTF
TRBV14	TRBJ2-1	CASSPSRASAEQFF
TRBV27	TRBJ1-1	CASSPGQGGTEAFF
TRBV24-1	TRBJ2-5	CATRPSTGPQYF
TRBV7-9	TRBJ2-2	CASSLIGAAGAGELFF
TRBV4-3	TRBJ1-1	CASSQDLGPALNTEAFF
TRBV12-3/TRBV12-4	TRBJ2-7	CASSQLRDRNVPYEQYF
TRBV7-9	TRBJ2-3	CASSYYRGSGTDTQYF
TRBV6-2/TRBV6-3	TRBJ2-5	CASTGQPTMGGWETQYF
TRBV11-2	TRBJ2-3	CASSLVVDTQYF
TRBV20-1	TRBJ2-1	CSARAHYNEQFF
TRBV12-3/TRBV12-4	TRBJ1-5	CASKAGGGNQPQHF
TRBV4-3	TRBJ2-2	CASSQGVGGDTGELFF
TRBV6-5	TRBJ1-5	CASGPRRYNQPQHF
TRBV10-3	TRBJ1-5	CAISDGQGAQPQHF
TRBV4-1	TRBJ1-4	CASSQVRTGGNEKLFF
TRBV25-1	TRBJ1-4	CASSEQTRGRPTNEKLFF
TRBV12-3/TRBV12-4	TRBJ2-3	CASSFRVSTDTQYF